Reported below is one T cell receptor beta chain. The antigen this receptor binds is unknown. No base qualities exist here, and no much larger clone lies one base off it. The data derive from a study of cytomegalovirus exposure and HLA in healthy donors (dated by TCRdb to the late 2010s). Describing the broader study: An earlier analysis of approximately 640 of the donors reported 250 to 300 Gb of sequence data and roughly 100 million unique TCR beta sequences from about 179 million T cells. Roughly 290 gigabases of sequencing data and about 92 million unique TCR sequences made up an early release that covered about 640 HLA-typed donors. Of the 300 to 450 genotyped donors, over 70% fell in the genetic ancestry cluster associated with self-reported Caucasian donors. The study was designed to test whether signatures of past pathogen exposure could be identified by cataloging public T cell receptors. The study used immunosequencing to profile the T cell repertoires of several hundred subjects and linked those repertoires to cytomegalovirus serostatus. Along with the approximately 670-subject first cohort, a separate validation cohort of over 90 different subjects was used. To predict cytomegalovirus infection status, the study brought together high-throughput TCR immunosequencing, statistical association of individual TCRs with disease status, and machine learning. A later analysis re-analyzed previously published TCR beta repertoires from 600 to 850 donors and added high-resolution HLA genotyping to study TCR occurrence patterns. Rather than drawing on any new phenotypic data, the later analysis identified candidate immune exposures from TCR beta sequences and the way those sequences occurred across donors. An earlier analysis of roughly 580 of the donors used high-throughput TCR beta sequencing to judge whether each TCR beta V gene segment behaved as functional or pseudogenic. Donor age, sex, ethnicity and CMV serostatus were compiled alongside the repertoire data. Genome-wide SNP genotypes for about 55% of the roughly 670 donors were used in a later genetic analysis, which treated that subset as a discovery cohort. Every discovery cohort repertoire had been produced on one sequencing platform. Class I and class II HLA loci were covered by the typing at four-digit resolution. Typing coverage differed by locus: A, B, C, DRB1 and DQB1 were typed in roughly 620-640 donors, DQA1 in around 500, DPA1 in 606, and DPB1 in roughly 470. Five DR-DQ haplotypes were handled as single units for association and clustering, since linkage in the cohort was strong. Among about 410 genotyped donors of the cohort, an average of approximately 200,000 unique TCR beta nucleotide sequences was sequenced per donor, of which about 18% were non-productive.

The method behind the library was the immunoSEQ multiplex PCR assay. A mixture of 60 forward primers for TCR Vbeta segments and 13 reverse primers for TCR Jbeta segments was used in the multiplex PCR. The CDR3 region of rearranged TCR beta genes was amplified from genomic DNA with a multiplex PCR assay. The amplified TCR beta libraries were sequenced on the Illumina HiSeq System as 87-base-pair reads. The source study handled its data this way. Across the 670 or so repertoires, a later analysis counted about 81 million unique TCR beta chains, 9.5 million to 13 million of which were shared by at least two donors. Raw reads were error-corrected and collapsed into unique sequences with a nearest-neighbor algorithm that merged closely related sequences to remove PCR and sequencing errors. V, D and J gene segments were assigned by aligning CDR3 sequences to IMGT reference sequences. For a sequence to be retained, a match of at least six nucleotides to both a V gene segment and a J gene segment was required. Rearrangements were classified as productive when the CDR3 lacked stop codons and remained in frame with V and J, and all other rearrangements were classified as non-productive. Following IMGT convention, CDR3 was defined as the stretch from the second conserved V-encoded cysteine to the conserved J-encoded phenylalanine. The earlier analysis of a few hundred of the donors excluded any sequence lacking an unambiguous match to a single V gene segment. An earlier analysis of some 500 of the donors classified V segments as functional when productive rearrangements were above 56.7% and as segregating when the standard deviation between donors was above 5%. A statistical classification framework was built for diagnosing cytomegalovirus status from the catalog of TCR beta chain sequences. V and J gene assignment, in a later analysis, came from comparing TCR nucleotide sequences with IMGT/GENE-DB human TR gene sequences. A later analysis assigned CDR3 sequences and most-parsimonious VDJ recombination scenarios with the TCRdist pipeline. A later analysis defined each TCR beta chain by its CDR3 amino acid sequence plus V-gene family, and excluded reads lacking a unique V-gene family. As a way to deal with suspected cross-contamination and a sequencing artifact, a later analysis dropped under 600 nucleotide sequences that were highly shared and had low generation probability. In a later analysis, a clonal expansion index was calculated for each public chain from normalized within-repertoire ranks of inferred template counts. In a later analysis, generation probabilities were computed using a VDJ recombination model fitted to out-of-frame rearrangements, and the results were checked against IGoR. In a later analysis, TCR-TCR, TCR-HLA and TCR-CMV co-occurrence was scored with hypergeometric tests, and a repertoire-size bias correction was applied to TCR pairs. A later analysis estimated false discovery rates by permuting HLA or CMV assignments 20 times. A later analysis grouped co-occurring TCRs with DBSCAN, adding TCRdist sequence similarity when clustering within HLA-allele-positive subsets. Repertoires with fewer than 30,000 or more than 120,000 public chains were left out of co-occurrence clustering, as were about 5 repertoires with anomalous nucleotide sharing. TCRdb provides this immuneACCESS table in a form limited to in-frame rearrangements. Some clones are lacking; in checked studies, under half of them reflect an unresolved V gene, and why the rest are absent is not known. That table furnishes V, J and clone size, whereas the DNA furnished D and trimming. The sample data list under 85,000 clones, and almost 80% of these were observed just once. The top ten clones comprise about 22% of the sample.

General findings and caveats noted by the study authors: At a false discovery rate of 0.05, a later analysis linked approximately 18,000 TCR beta sequences to specific HLA alleles. In a later analysis, HLA-associated TCR beta chains were found to be more clonally expanded and to have lower generation probabilities than equally common non-associated chains. Because some donors lacked HLA typing at each locus, the association tests relied only on the typed subset. The cohort was sequenced for TCR beta chains only, and without alpha or paired-chain data the features that could be detected were limited. According to a later genetic analysis, donors in an Asian-associated ancestry cluster had fewer N-insertions in productive TCRs than the approximately 710-donor mean. Across donors, most TCR sequences were observed very rarely, whereas some public TCRs were present in many individuals. A further reported finding was that TCR beta sequences accurately predicted the HLA-A and HLA-B alleles for most subjects in the first cohort. Several of the top co-occurrence clusters appeared to be linked to parvovirus B19, influenza, CMV and Epstein-Barr virus, according to a later analysis. The authors suggested that the approach could potentially be generalized to other disease states and immunological phenotypes. The classifier was reported to diagnose cytomegalovirus status with high specificity and sensitivity in both the original and validation cohorts. According to a later analysis, TCR association rates differed among HLA loci, with DRB1 alleles showing the most associated TCRs and HLA-C alleles showing the fewest. In the study, 150 to 200 TCR beta chains were listed as associated with cytomegalovirus. Linkage disequilibrium might explain the correlated functional status among segregating V segments, but an unknown experimental factor could not be ruled out. Because counts were too low, roughly 16 rarely observed V segments, including chromosome 9 orphons, were left out of the earlier analysis of 500 to 750 of the donors. Strong co-occurrence of HLA alleles, especially DR and DQ, made assigning TCR associations to individual alleles difficult. Immune exposure information for the cohort was limited to CMV serostatus. An association between a missense DCLRE1C variant and V-gene and J-gene trimming of TCR beta chains was found in a later genetic analysis and replicated in an independent cohort. Roughly uniform sequencing depth across donors was assumed in presence/absence analyses, although this assumption may not hold. A few of the identified cytomegalovirus-associated TCR beta chains were confirmed in vitro to be specific for cytomegalovirus antigens. A cluster of highly shared sequence variants was judged likely to be a technical artifact of the sequencing pipeline. In an earlier analysis of some 500 of the donors, most TCR beta V segments appeared in productive rearrangements about 87% or about 30% of the time, broadly matching IMGT annotations. A later analysis found that most CMV-associated TCR beta chains appeared HLA-restricted, with HLA associations seemingly driven largely by CMV exposure.

The cohort comprised approximately 700 healthy bone marrow donors. At the time of sampling, all cohort members were nominally healthy, though unrecorded immune exposures were likely present. The donor was CMV seropositive and belonged to the group of 250 to 350 seropositive cohort members. Every donor gave a peripheral blood sample, and the peripheral blood mononuclear cells from that sample were used for TCR beta sequencing. The Qiagen DNeasy Blood Extraction Kit was used to extract genomic DNA from the blood cell samples. Sequencing used PBMCs. The receptor comes from a woman in her thirties or forties in good health and CMV-seropositive.

The DNA reads TGTGCCAGCAGTCCGGGAACCCAAGAGACCCAGTACTTC. This encodes CASSPGTQETQYF. The sequence is built from TRBV2 and TRBJ2-5; TRBD2 could be the D gene, as 5 bases match. Including cysteine and phenylalanine, the CDR3 has 13 amino acids. The entry retains the CDR3 DNA only, 39 bases that are in frame from base 1. Between the V and J ends, shortened by 5 bases and 1 base respectively, the junction contains 8 bases. As encoded in the germline V gene, CDR1 is SNHLY while CDR2 is FYNNEI.